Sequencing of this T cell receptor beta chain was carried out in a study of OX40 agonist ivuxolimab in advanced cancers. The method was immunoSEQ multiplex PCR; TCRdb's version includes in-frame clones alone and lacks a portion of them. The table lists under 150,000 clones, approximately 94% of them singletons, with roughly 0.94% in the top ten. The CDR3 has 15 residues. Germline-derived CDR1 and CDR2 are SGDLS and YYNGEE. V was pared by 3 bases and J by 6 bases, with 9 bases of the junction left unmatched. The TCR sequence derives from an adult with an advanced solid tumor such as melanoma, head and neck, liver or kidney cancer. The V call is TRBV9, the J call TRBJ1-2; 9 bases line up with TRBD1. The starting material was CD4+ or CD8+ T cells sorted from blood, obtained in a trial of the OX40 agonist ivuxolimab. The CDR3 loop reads CASSDRDRALHGYTF. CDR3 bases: TGTGCCAGCAGCGATAGGGACAGGGCGCTCCATGGCTACACCTTC.